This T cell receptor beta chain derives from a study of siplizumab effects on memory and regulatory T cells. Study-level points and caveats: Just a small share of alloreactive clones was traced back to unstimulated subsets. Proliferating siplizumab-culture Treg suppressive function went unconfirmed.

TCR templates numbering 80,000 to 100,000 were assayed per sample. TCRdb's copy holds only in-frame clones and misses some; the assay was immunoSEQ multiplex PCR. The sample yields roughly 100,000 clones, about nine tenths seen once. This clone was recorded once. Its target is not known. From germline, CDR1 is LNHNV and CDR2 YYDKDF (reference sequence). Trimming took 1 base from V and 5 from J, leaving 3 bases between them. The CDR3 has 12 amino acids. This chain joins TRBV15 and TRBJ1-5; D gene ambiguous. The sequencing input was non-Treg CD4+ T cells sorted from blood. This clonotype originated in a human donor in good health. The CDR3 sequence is CATSRGYQPQHF. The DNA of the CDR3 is TGTGCCACCAGCAGAGGTTATCAGCCCCAGCATTTT.